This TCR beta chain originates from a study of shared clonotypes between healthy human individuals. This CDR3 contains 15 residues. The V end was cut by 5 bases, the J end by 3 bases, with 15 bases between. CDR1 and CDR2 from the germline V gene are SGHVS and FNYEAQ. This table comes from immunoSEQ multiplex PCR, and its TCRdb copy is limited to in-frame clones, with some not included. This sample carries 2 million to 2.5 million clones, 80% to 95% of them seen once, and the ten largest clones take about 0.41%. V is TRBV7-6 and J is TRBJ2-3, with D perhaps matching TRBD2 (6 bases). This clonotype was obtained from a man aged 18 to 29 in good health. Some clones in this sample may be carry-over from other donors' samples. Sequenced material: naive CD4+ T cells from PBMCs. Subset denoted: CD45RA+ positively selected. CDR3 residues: CASSANPGGTDTQYF. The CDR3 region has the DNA TGTGCCAGCAGCGCCAACCCAGGAGGGACAGATACGCAGTATTTT. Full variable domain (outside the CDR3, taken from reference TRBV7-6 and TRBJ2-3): GAGVSQSPRYKVTKRGQDVALRCDPISGHVSLYWYRQALGQGPEFLTYFNYEAQQDKSGLPNDRFSAERPEGSISTLTIQRTEQRDSAMYRCASSANPGGTDTQYFGPGTRLTVL.